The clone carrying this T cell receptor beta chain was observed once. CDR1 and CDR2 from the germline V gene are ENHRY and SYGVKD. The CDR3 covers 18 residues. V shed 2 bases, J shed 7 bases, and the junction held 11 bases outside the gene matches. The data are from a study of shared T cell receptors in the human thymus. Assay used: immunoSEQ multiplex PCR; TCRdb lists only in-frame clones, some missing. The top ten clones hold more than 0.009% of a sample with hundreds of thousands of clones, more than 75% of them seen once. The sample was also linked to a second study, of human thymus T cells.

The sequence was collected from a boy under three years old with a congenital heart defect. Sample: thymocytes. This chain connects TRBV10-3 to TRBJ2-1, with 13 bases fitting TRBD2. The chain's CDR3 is CAISERLAGGHSGNEQFF. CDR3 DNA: TGTGCCATCAGTGAGAGACTAGCGGGGGGCCATTCGGGGAATGAGCAGTTCTTC.